The 2 T cell receptor beta chains below were found in one sample sequenced in a study of early T cells in non-severe SARS-CoV-2 infection. TCRdb re-called the 5' RACE reads with MiXCR, one entry per CDR3 protein. This sample has about 50,000 distinct CDR3 sequences, with about a tenth found just once. The specimen comprised whole blood, sampled at baseline. The source is an adult who was a healthcare worker with PCR-confirmed SARS-CoV-2 infection or an uninfected control (not recorded which).

In this sample, this clonotype turned up many times. The chain employs TRBV29-1 and TRBJ1-1, with 7 bases aligning to TRBD1. The V gene's germline CDR1 is SQVTM and CDR2 ANQGSEA. The CDR3 is made up of 12 amino acids. The junction had 6 bases not matched to a gene; V was cut back by 7 bases and J by 4 bases. CDR3 sequence (DNA): TGCAGCGGTGACAGGGCCGGCACTGAAGCTTTCTTT. It specifies CSGDRAGTEAFF.

This clonotype was seen a handful of times. V usage is TRBV6-6 and J usage is TRBJ2-7; D is ambiguous. The CDR3 is 15 residues long. Trimming shortened V by 7 bases and J by 2 bases, and 18 bases separated the two germline ends. Germline assignment: CDR1 MNHNY and CDR2 SVGAGI (reference sequence). CDR3 DNA: TGTGCCAGCAACACTGGTCCAGATAGAGCCTACGAGCAGTACTTC. This sequence encodes CASNTGPDRAYEQYF.